A selection of T cell receptor beta chains follows, all from one sample in a study of blood T cells in healthy people across ages. In TCRdb, the 5' RACE reads were re-called with MiXCR into one record per CDR3 protein. Of hundreds of thousands of distinct CDR3 sequences in the sample, about 42% were seen once. The source material was blood. These receptors all stem from a man older than 75 in good health. Both conserved end residues are part of each CDR3. The D gene is left open where the match is weak. Clone sizes are given selectively: once, few, many, or a class where the clone is expanded.

cdr3_nt: TGTGCCAGCAGCCAAGATGCGTCTAGCGGGAGGTACAATGAGCAGTTCTTC; cdr3_aa: CASSQDASSGRYNEQFF; d_call: TRBD2; cdr3_length: 17; v_call: TRBV3-1; j_call: TRBJ2-1; clone_size: few
cdr3_nt: TGTGCCAGCAGTTCGACTAGCGGGAGAGGCAATGAGCAGTTCTTC; cdr3_aa: CASSSTSGRGNEQFF; d_call: TRBD2; cdr3_length: 15; v_call: TRBV11-2; j_call: TRBJ2-1; clone_size: NA
cdr3_nt: TGTGCCAGCAGCTTAGACTCAGTGACTAGCGTCGACAATGAGCAGTTCTTC; cdr3_aa: CASSLDSVTSVDNEQFF; d_call: TRBD2; cdr3_length: 17; v_call: TRBV13; j_call: TRBJ2-1; clone_size: NA
cdr3_nt: TGCGCCAGCAGCTTGCGCGGGGATAACACTGAAGCTTTCTTT; cdr3_aa: CASSLRGDNTEAFF; d_call: NA; cdr3_length: 14; v_call: TRBV5-1; j_call: TRBJ1-1; clone_size: NA
cdr3_nt: TGTGCCAGCAGCCGTACCCCGACTCAAGAGACCCAGTACTTC; cdr3_aa: CASSRTPTQETQYF; d_call: NA; cdr3_length: 14; v_call: TRBV13; j_call: TRBJ2-5; clone_size: NA
cdr3_nt: TGCAGCGTTGAATCGACAGCCTATGGCTACACCTTC; cdr3_aa: CSVESTAYGYTF; d_call: NA; cdr3_length: 12; v_call: TRBV29-1; j_call: TRBJ1-2; clone_size: few
cdr3_nt: TGTGCCAGCAGTTTAGCGTACGGGGAGGGGATGGGGAATGAGCAGTTCTTC; cdr3_aa: CASSLAYGEGMGNEQFF; d_call: TRBD2; cdr3_length: 17; v_call: TRBV12-3/TRBV12-4; j_call: TRBJ2-1; clone_size: NA
cdr3_nt: TGTGCCAGCAGACAGGGACGTAGGAATCAGCCCCAGCATTTT; cdr3_aa: CASRQGRRNQPQHF; d_call: NA; cdr3_length: 14; v_call: TRBV28; j_call: TRBJ1-5; clone_size: few
cdr3_nt: TGTGCCAGCAGTTTAGCGGGTAGCTCTGGAAACACCATATATTTT; cdr3_aa: CASSLAGSSGNTIYF; d_call: NA; cdr3_length: 15; v_call: TRBV12-3/TRBV12-4; j_call: TRBJ1-3; clone_size: few
cdr3_nt: TGTGCCAGCAGGCCCGGGGGTAAAACTGAAGCTTTCTTT; cdr3_aa: CASRPGGKTEAFF; d_call: NA; cdr3_length: 13; v_call: TRBV28; j_call: TRBJ1-1; clone_size: NA
cdr3_nt: TGTGCCAGCAGCTTGGAAGGGGGAAGCTACGAGCAGTACTTC; cdr3_aa: CASSLEGGSYEQYF; d_call: NA; cdr3_length: 14; v_call: TRBV7-9; j_call: TRBJ2-7; clone_size: many
cdr3_nt: TGTGCTAGCAGCGCAACTAGGGAAGGATACAATGAGCAGTTCTTC; cdr3_aa: CASSATREGYNEQFF; d_call: NA; cdr3_length: 15; v_call: TRBV28; j_call: TRBJ2-1; clone_size: NA
cdr3_nt: TGTGCCAGCAGCCAAGACGGCGGCCGGACAGGGTGGCAGCCCCAGCATTTT; cdr3_aa: CASSQDGGRTGWQPQHF; d_call: TRBD1; cdr3_length: 17; v_call: TRBV3-1; j_call: TRBJ1-5; clone_size: NA
cdr3_nt: TGTGCCAGCAGCGTATTGGCGGAGGAGGCTCTAAATGAGCAGTTCTTC; cdr3_aa: CASSVLAEEALNEQFF; d_call: NA; cdr3_length: 16; v_call: TRBV9; j_call: TRBJ2-1; clone_size: NA
cdr3_nt: TGCGCCAGCAGCGCAGTATCTCCCTCCGAGCAGTACTTC; cdr3_aa: CASSAVSPSEQYF; d_call: NA; cdr3_length: 13; v_call: TRBV5-1; j_call: TRBJ2-7; clone_size: NA
cdr3_nt: TGTGCCAGCAGCGATAGGGGCAGGGGGCCTCCCTACGAGCAGTACTTC; cdr3_aa: CASSDRGRGPPYEQYF; d_call: TRBD1; cdr3_length: 16; v_call: TRBV11-2; j_call: TRBJ2-7; clone_size: few
cdr3_nt: TGTGCCAGCAGCTTGACAGGGGGCAAGAACACCGGGGAACTGTTTTTT; cdr3_aa: CASSLTGGKNTGELFF; d_call: TRBD1; cdr3_length: 16; v_call: TRBV5-7; j_call: TRBJ2-2; clone_size: NA
cdr3_nt: TGTGCCAGCAGCTTTGGGACCCAAAACATTCAGTACTTC; cdr3_aa: CASSFGTQNIQYF; d_call: NA; cdr3_length: 13; v_call: TRBV5-5; j_call: TRBJ2-4; clone_size: NA
cdr3_nt: TGTGCCAGCAGTGAAGGTAGCAATCAGCCCCAGCATTTT; cdr3_aa: CASSEGSNQPQHF; d_call: NA; cdr3_length: 13; v_call: TRBV6-4; j_call: TRBJ1-5; clone_size: NA
cdr3_nt: TGTGCCAGCAGCCAAGGACCTGGACCCCAGCATTTT; cdr3_aa: CASSQGPGPQHF; d_call: NA; cdr3_length: 12; v_call: TRBV3-1; j_call: TRBJ1-5; clone_size: NA